This TCR beta chain was found in a study of OX40 agonist ivuxolimab in advanced cancers. Sequenced by immunoSEQ multiplex PCR; TCRdb stores in-frame clones only, minus some. The sample has around 66,000 clones, approximately 83% seen once. Germline CDR1 and CDR2: SGHTA and FQGNSA. This CDR3 region has 16 residues. Unmatched junction bases numbered 14, after V lost 5 bases and J lost 6 bases. Sequences were derived from CD4+ or CD8+ T cells sorted from blood, sampled in a trial of the OX40 agonist ivuxolimab. The chain employs TRBV7-2 and TRBJ1-2; 8 bases line up with TRBD1. This clonotype was obtained from an adult with an advanced solid tumor such as melanoma, head and neck, liver or kidney cancer. CDR3 sequence (DNA): TGTGCCAGCAGCCCTTATATGGGACGGACAGGGAATGGCTACACCTTC. This codes for CASSPYMGRTGNGYTF.